This T cell receptor (beta chain) appears in the sequencing data of a study of blood T cell repertoires in COVID-19 (dated by TCRdb to between 2020 and 2021). Regarding the research as a whole: Collaborator samples came from the United States, Italy and Spain and covered acute and convalescent phases of COVID-19. The prospective study material was composed of cDNA or gDNA derived from T cells, B-cell-depleted T cells, or PBMCs. The dataset comprised deeply sampled blood TCRbeta repertoires from subjects exposed to, actively infected with, or recovered from COVID-19. The repertoires were made available in a free public database intended to serve as a resource for research on the immune response to SARS-CoV-2. The samples were drawn from the first 160 participants of the ongoing ImmuneRACE study and from under 1,500 subjects provided by 6 global collaborators. Sample metadata almost always included a de-identified subject ID, COVID-19 status, age in years and sex. Where available, HLA class I and class II types were taken from metadata supplied by the sample provider and were not determined by assay-based typing.

TCRbeta CDR3 regions were amplified from genomic DNA using the immunoSEQ Assay, a bias-controlled multiplex PCR. For the original study's pipeline: The number of nucleated cells in each sample was estimated from the amplification of reference gene primers within the assay. Sequence reads were collapsed and filtered to measure the absolute abundance of every unique TCRbeta CDR3 rearrangement. For each sample, productive Simpson clonality was calculated as the square root of Simpson's diversity index over productive rearrangements. TCRdb retrieved this table from immuneACCESS and kept in-frame rearrangements only. Not all clones are present; in checked studies, unresolved V genes account for under half, and no reason is known for the remainder. That table supplies the V and J calls and clone size; D and trimming were determined from the DNA. Present in this sample are fewer than 200,000 clones, approximately 80% of which were seen just once. Roughly 15% of the sample is held by the ten biggest clonotypes.

In the case of this clone: Its antigen has not been determined. Nothing much larger sits one base from this clone, and base qualities are not available.

Summary of the overall study and its limitations: How much clinical and demographic metadata was included differed by source and by participant, and the metadata was provided uncurated.

Participants in the prospective study were aged roughly 18 to 100 years, lived in over 20 United States geographic areas, and enrolled through a virtual design. To assign participants to cohorts, the prospective study relied on clinical history that participants themselves reported in a screening survey and a study questionnaire. Recovered participants in ImmuneRACE Cohort 3 were defined by two consecutive negative NP/OP PCR tests, clearance by a healthcare professional, or resolution of symptoms. Each participant in the prospective study had whole blood, serum and a nasopharyngeal or oropharyngeal swab collected by mobile phlebotomists. Additional blood draws and questionnaires over an approximately two-month period could optionally be provided by prospective study participants. Prospective study blood samples were shipped either frozen or at room temperature before DNA extraction. The V end gives up 5 bases and the J end 2 bases, leaving 6 bases in the junction not matched to a gene. The CDR3 holds 15 amino acids from the cysteine to the phenylalanine. The sequence is cut down to CDR3 DNA, 45 bases in frame from base 1. The CDR1 and CDR2 encoded by the germline V gene (reference sequence) are LGHDT and YNNKEL.

This sequence uses TRBV3-1 (or the pseudogene TRBV3-2) and TRBJ1-3, with 7 bases aligning to TRBD1. Input material: PBMCs or T cells enriched from blood (not recorded which). The sequence came from a man aged 45-60 years who had recovered from COVID-19. The sequenced DNA: TGTGCCAGCAGCTTCGAGGGGGCTGCTGGAAACACCATATATTTT. Its translation is CASSFEGAAGNTIYF.